The sequence of this T cell receptor beta chain was determined in a study of T cells in localized non-small cell lung cancer. Details on this clone: Its antigen is not known.

Here immunoSEQ multiplex PCR was the method, and the copy in TCRdb shows in-frame clones only, minus some. This table holds tens of thousands of clones, around 84% found once. Study outcomes and limitations: Clonality of T cells reached its maximum in uninvolved adjacent lung, surpassing tumor. Heterogeneity remains possible because sequencing was limited to only one tumor region. There was an association of higher blood T cell density with longer overall survival. Adjacent lung held a median approximately 50 of the top 100 tumor clones.

Per the germline V gene, CDR1 is LNHDA and CDR2 is SQIVND (reference sequence). The CDR3 is made up of 13 amino acids. Deletions cut 3 bases from V and 10 bases from J, with 10 bases between. The genes are TRBV19 and TRBJ1-6; no clear D. This clonotype originated in a female donor of 60 years or more with stage I lung adenocarcinoma. The specimen was peripheral blood, collected before any cancer treatment. Here the CDR3 reads CASSIPTVSPLHF. CDR3 sequence (DNA): TGTGCCAGTAGTATCCCGACGGTCTCACCCCTCCACTTT.